Listed below are T cell receptor beta chains from one sample, sequenced in a study of early T cells in non-severe SARS-CoV-2 infection. TCRdb re-called the 5' RACE reads through MiXCR, storing one row per CDR3 protein. Of more than 35,000 distinct CDR3 sequences in the sample, 6.3% were seen once. The sample taken for sequencing was whole blood. These receptors were obtained from an adult who was a healthcare worker with PCR-confirmed SARS-CoV-2 infection or an uninfected control (not recorded which). Each CDR3 is given with its conserved first and last residue. D genes are given only for firm matches. Rows may omit the clone size; those that give it use once, few, many or a size class.

TRBV6-6	NA	TRBJ2-7	many	CASIPQGTEQYF	TGTGCCAGCATCCCACAGGGAACCGAGCAGTACTTC
TRBV6-1	NA	TRBJ2-3	few	CASSESGGDTQYF	TGTGCCAGCAGTGAATCCGGGGGAGATACGCAGTATTTT
TRBV12-3/TRBV12-4	NA	TRBJ1-1	many	CASSKGLANTEAFF	TGTGCCAGCTCAAAGGGTCTGGCGAACACTGAAGCTTTCTTT
TRBV6-5	NA	TRBJ2-3	NA	CASRLTGNLATDTQYF	TGTGCCAGCAGACTCACGGGAAACCTCGCCACAGATACGCAGTATTTT
TRBV12-3/TRBV12-4	NA	TRBJ2-1	many	CASSEGNEQFF	TGTGCCAGCAGTGAGGGAAATGAGCAGTTCTTC
TRBV28	NA	TRBJ2-2	many	CASSLRLGITGELFF	TGTGCCAGCAGTCTCCGACTAGGGATCACCGGGGAGCTGTTTTTT
TRBV5-1	NA	TRBJ2-3	many	CASSPGPSTDTQYF	TGCGCCAGCAGCCCAGGACCAAGCACAGATACGCAGTATTTT
TRBV6-1	NA	TRBJ1-2	NA	CASSLPSNYGYTF	TGTGCCAGCAGTCTACCCAGTAACTATGGCTACACCTTC
TRBV20-1	NA	TRBJ2-7	many	CSARAGTRGPEQYF	TGCAGTGCTAGAGCCGGGACCCGGGGCCCCGAGCAGTACTTC
TRBV21-1	NA	TRBJ2-2	few	CASIRDRGIHTGELFF	TGTGCCAGCATCCGGGACAGGGGGATCCACACCGGGGAGCTGTTTTTT
TRBV7-8	NA	TRBJ2-4	NA	CASSLASLAKNIQYF	TGTGCCAGCAGCTTAGCTTCGCTAGCCAAAAACATTCAGTACTTC
TRBV6-5	NA	TRBJ1-1	NA	CASSYSTGVEAFF	TGTGCCAGCAGTTACTCGACAGGCGTAGAAGCTTTCTTT
TRBV9	NA	TRBJ2-1	few	CASGAPGYNEQFF	TGTGCCAGCGGGGCTCCGGGGTACAATGAGCAGTTCTTC
TRBV28	NA	TRBJ2-1	many	CASSSPDSGPGNEQFF	TGTGCCAGCAGTTCACCAGATAGCGGCCCCGGCAATGAGCAGTTCTTC
TRBV2	NA	TRBJ2-7	few	CASRSDRYEQYF	TGTGCCAGCAGGTCCGACAGATACGAGCAGTACTTC
TRBV5-6	NA	TRBJ2-6	few	CASSLRGLGANVLTF	TGTGCCAGCAGCTTGCGGGGGCTGGGGGCCAACGTCCTGACTTTC
TRBV21-1	NA	TRBJ2-2	NA	CASSNSREGAGELFF	TGTGCCAGCAGCAACTCTCGGGAGGGTGCCGGGGAGCTGTTTTTT
TRBV12-3/TRBV12-4	NA	TRBJ2-4	NA	CASSPGDPGIQYF	TGTGCCAGCAGTCCGGGAGATCCGGGCATTCAGTACTTC
TRBV27	NA	TRBJ1-3	many	CASSLGSTGNTIYF	TGTGCCAGCAGTTTGGGGAGTACTGGAAACACCATATATTTT
TRBV2	TRBD2	TRBJ2-1	NA	CASRGTSGGPTYNEQFF	TGTGCCAGCAGGGGGACTAGCGGGGGACCTACCTACAATGAGCAGTTCTTC
TRBV20-1	NA	TRBJ2-1	NA	CSARESNEQFF	TGCAGTGCTAGAGAATCTAATGAGCAGTTCTTC
TRBV30	NA	TRBJ1-4	many	CAWSRWTNEKLFF	TGTGCCTGGAGTCGGTGGACTAATGAAAAACTGTTTTTT
TRBV28	NA	TRBJ2-2	few	CAGSLGAPVTGELFF	TGTGCCGGCAGTTTGGGGGCGCCGGTCACCGGGGAGCTGTTTTTT
TRBV28	NA	TRBJ2-7	NA	CASSLLFKGPNPYEQYF	TGTGCCAGCAGTTTATTATTTAAGGGGCCTAACCCCTACGAGCAGTACTTC
TRBV20-1	NA	TRBJ2-1	many	CSAIGWLAYNEQFF	TGCAGTGCTATCGGGTGGTTAGCCTACAATGAGCAGTTCTTC
TRBV6-6	NA	TRBJ2-1	many	CASSYSRGNEQFF	TGTGCCAGCAGTTACTCGAGAGGCAATGAGCAGTTCTTC
TRBV12-3/TRBV12-4	NA	TRBJ2-7	medium-sized	CASRLQASYEQYF	TGTGCCAGCAGATTGCAGGCCAGCTACGAGCAGTACTTC
TRBV7-8	NA	TRBJ1-3	few	CASSSTDTIYF	TGTGCCAGCAGCTCCACCGACACCATATATTTT
TRBV7-9	NA	TRBJ2-6	many	CASGQFVGSGANVLTF	TGTGCCAGCGGCCAGTTCGTCGGCTCTGGGGCCAACGTCCTGACTTTC
TRBV20-1	TRBD1	TRBJ1-2	NA	CSARAEGQGASYGYTF	TGCAGTGCTAGGGCTGAGGGACAGGGGGCGTCATATGGCTACACCTTC
TRBV18	NA	TRBJ1-4	many	CASSPAGASPNEKLFF	TGTGCCAGCTCACCCGCAGGGGCCTCGCCAAATGAAAAACTGTTTTTT
TRBV6-2/TRBV6-3	NA	TRBJ1-1	few	CASSFDRRGTFF	TGTGCCAGCAGTTTTGACAGGCGGGGGACTTTCTTT
TRBV13	NA	TRBJ1-3	many	CASSPHAGSGNTIYF	TGTGCCAGCAGCCCCCACGCCGGCTCTGGAAACACCATATATTTT
TRBV18	NA	TRBJ1-5	many	CASSPSRLYSNQPQHF	TGTGCCAGCTCCCCCAGTAGACTTTATAGCAATCAGCCCCAGCATTTT
TRBV20-1	NA	TRBJ2-6	many	CSALPGRAPGANVLTF	TGCAGTGCTCTCCCAGGAAGGGCCCCTGGGGCCAACGTCCTGACTTTC
TRBV28	TRBD1	TRBJ2-7	few	CASSPQGQGHDF	TGTGCCAGCAGTCCACAAGGACAGGGCCACGACTTC
TRBV2	NA	TRBJ2-5	many	CASRRFQETQYF	TGTGCCAGCAGAAGGTTCCAAGAGACCCAGTACTTC
TRBV6-5	NA	TRBJ1-4	many	CASSYSGGAGEKLFF	TGTGCCAGCAGTTACAGCGGGGGAGCGGGTGAAAAACTGTTTTTT
TRBV5-1	TRBD1	TRBJ1-4	many	CASSWTGVDWEKLFF	TGCGCCAGCAGCTGGACAGGGGTTGATTGGGAAAAACTGTTTTTT
TRBV5-1	TRBD2	TRBJ2-7	few	CASSEGGRTDEQYF	TGCGCCAGCAGTGAAGGCGGGAGAACGGACGAGCAGTACTTC